This T cell receptor beta chain is drawn from a study of blood T cell repertoires in COVID-19. Study-wide context: Sites in the United States, Italy and Spain provided acute and convalescent COVID-19 samples.

Germline V gene lookup returns CDR1 MNHEY and CDR2 SVGAGI. V lost 0 bases to trimming and J lost 0 bases, with 9 bases between them. This CDR3 comprises 15 residues. As originally analysed: Cell counts per sample came from amplifying reference gene primers. Using immunoSEQ multiplex PCR, the repertoire was profiled, and TCRdb retains in-frame clones only, with some absent. The V and J calls and the clone size are those of that table, but D and trimming were determined from the DNA. The sample carries 100,000 to 150,000 clones, more than 65% recorded once. Sequencing was carried out using peripheral blood. The source is a woman in her 70s with acute or convalescent COVID-19. The J gene is TRBJ2-7, the V gene TRBV6-5; D is ambiguous. CDR3 loop: CASSYSPGVSYEQYF. The CDR3 DNA sequence: TGTGCCAGCAGTTACTCGCCCGGAGTCTCCTACGAGCAGTACTTC.